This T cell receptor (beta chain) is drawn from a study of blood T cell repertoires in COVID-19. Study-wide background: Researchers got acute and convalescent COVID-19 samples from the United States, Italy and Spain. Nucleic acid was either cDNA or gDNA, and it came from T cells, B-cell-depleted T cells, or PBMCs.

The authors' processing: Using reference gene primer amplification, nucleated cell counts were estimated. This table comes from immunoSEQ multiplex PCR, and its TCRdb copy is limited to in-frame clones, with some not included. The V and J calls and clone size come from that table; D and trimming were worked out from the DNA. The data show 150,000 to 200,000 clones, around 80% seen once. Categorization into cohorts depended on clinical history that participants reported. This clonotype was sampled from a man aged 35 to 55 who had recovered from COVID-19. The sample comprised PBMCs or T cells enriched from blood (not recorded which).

CDR3 in amino acids: CASSSTTSGGETQYF. In nucleotides, the CDR3 is TGTGCCAGTAGTTCAACGACTAGCGGGGGAGAGACCCAGTACTTC. V is TRBV19 and J is TRBJ2-5; 12 bases line up with TRBD2. The CDR3 contains 15 residues. Germline V CDR1 and CDR2: LNHDA, SQIVND (reference sequence). The trim removed 5 bases at V and 4 bases at J, leaving 5 bases unmatched. Together with reference TRBV19 and TRBJ2-5, the CDR3 gives the full variable domain: DGGITQSPKYLFRKEGQNVTLSCEQNLNHDAMYWYRQDPGQGLRLIYYSQIVNDFQKGDIAEGYSVSREKKESFPLTVTSAQKNPTAFYLCASSSTTSGGETQYFGPGTRLLVL.